The clone carrying this T cell receptor beta chain was found many times. The antigen remains undetermined. The data were obtained in a study of early T cells in non-severe SARS-CoV-2 infection. The study, taken as a whole, reports: Lookups in VDJdb leaned toward anti-spike CD8 responses and missed private and CD4 specificities.

The TCR library protocol was used to attach unique molecular identifiers. These identifiers were attached to individual cDNA molecules. MiXCR was run by TCRdb on the 5' RACE reads, yielding one entry per CDR3 protein. The table shows 56,000 or so distinct CDR3 sequences, with over 9.5% occurring only once. The CDR3 runs 14 residues. V lost 7 bases and J 6 bases, leaving 19 bases between the germline ends. The TCR was taken from an adult who was a healthcare worker with PCR-confirmed SARS-CoV-2 infection or an uninfected control (not recorded which). The chain uses TRBV12-3 or TRBV12-4 and TRBJ2-7; D call uncertain. The sample taken for sequencing was whole blood. The CDR3 region has the DNA TGTGCCAGCAACTCTGGCAGTCTAAGGACCGAGCAGTACTTC. Translated, it gives CASNSGSLRTEQYF.